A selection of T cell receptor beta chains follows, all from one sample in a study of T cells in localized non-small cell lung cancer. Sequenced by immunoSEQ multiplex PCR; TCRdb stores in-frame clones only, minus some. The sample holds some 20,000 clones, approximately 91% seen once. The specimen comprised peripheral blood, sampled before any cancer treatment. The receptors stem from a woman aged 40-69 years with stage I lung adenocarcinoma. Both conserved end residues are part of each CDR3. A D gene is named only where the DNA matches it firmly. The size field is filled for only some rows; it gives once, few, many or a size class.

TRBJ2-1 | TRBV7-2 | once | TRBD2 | CASSLASGGAFTYNEQFF | TGTGCCAGCAGCTTAGCTAGCGGGGGGGCATTTACCTACAATGAGCAGTTCTTC
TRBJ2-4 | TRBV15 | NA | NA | CATSSEKSGLAKNIQYF | TGTGCCACCAGCAGCGAAAAGAGTGGTCTGGCCAAAAACATTCAGTACTTC
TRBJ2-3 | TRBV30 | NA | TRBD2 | CAWSSSGGTDTQYF | TGTGCCTGGAGTTCTAGCGGGGGCACAGATACGCAGTATTTT
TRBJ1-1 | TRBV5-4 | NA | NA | CASSLRWEGGTEAFF | TGTGCCAGCAGCTTGAGATGGGAGGGGGGCACTGAAGCTTTCTTT
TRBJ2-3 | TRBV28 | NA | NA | CASSLGTGSTDTQYF | TGTGCCAGCAGTTTAGGCACCGGGAGCACAGATACGCAGTATTTT
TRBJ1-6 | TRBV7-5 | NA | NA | CARRPDRSSYNSPLHF | TGTGCCAGAAGACCAGACAGAAGCTCCTATAATTCACCCCTCCACTTT
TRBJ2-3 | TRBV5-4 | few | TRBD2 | CASSLRLAGGPTDTQYF | TGTGCCAGCAGCTTGCGGCTAGCGGGGGGGCCGACAGATACGCAGTATTTT
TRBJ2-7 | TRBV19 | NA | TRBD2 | CATAGAVSYEQYF | TGTGCAACAGCGGGGGCCGTCTCCTACGAGCAGTACTTC
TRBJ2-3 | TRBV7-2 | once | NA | CASSLMGGQSTDTQYF | TGTGCCAGCAGCTTAATGGGCGGGCAAAGCACAGATACGCAGTATTTT
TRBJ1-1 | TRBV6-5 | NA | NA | CASSYGVQANTEAFF | TGTGCCAGCAGTTACGGGGTACAGGCGAACACTGAAGCTTTCTTT
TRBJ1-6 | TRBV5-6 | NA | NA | CASSLSGISNSPLHF | TGTGCCAGCAGCTTGAGTGGGATTTCTAATTCACCCCTCCACTTT
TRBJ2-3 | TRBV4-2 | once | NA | CASSQVGGGHADTQYF | TGTGCCAGCAGCCAAGTAGGGGGGGGGCACGCAGATACGCAGTATTTT
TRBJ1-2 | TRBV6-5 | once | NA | CASSEGWGGYGYTF | TGTGCCAGCAGCGAGGGATGGGGGGGCTATGGCTACACCTTC
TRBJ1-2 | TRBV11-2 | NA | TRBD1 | CASSSSLDRGYGYTF | TGTGCCAGCAGCTCCTCCCTGGACAGGGGGTATGGCTACACCTTC
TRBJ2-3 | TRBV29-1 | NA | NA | CSVEGGADTQYF | TGCAGCGTTGAAGGTGGGGCAGATACGCAGTATTTT
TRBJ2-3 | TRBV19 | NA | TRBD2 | CASSTWTSGGVSTDTQYF | TGTGCCAGTAGTACCTGGACTAGCGGGGGGGTCAGCACAGATACGCAGTATTTT
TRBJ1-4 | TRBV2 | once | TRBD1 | CATGSGTGDQKLFF | TGTGCCACCGGGTCAGGGACAGGGGATCAAAAACTGTTTTTT
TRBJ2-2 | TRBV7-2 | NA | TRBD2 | CASSPPSSGTNTGELFF | TGTGCCAGCAGCCCTCCCTCTAGCGGGACTAACACCGGGGAGCTGTTTTTT
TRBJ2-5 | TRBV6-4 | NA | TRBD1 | CASSDFRDRGKKQETQYF | TGTGCCAGCAGTGATTTCCGGGACAGGGGAAAAAAGCAGGAGACCCAGTACTTC
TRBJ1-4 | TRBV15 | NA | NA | CATSNQHRREKLFF | TGTGCCACCAGCAATCAACACAGGCGAGAAAAACTGTTTTTT
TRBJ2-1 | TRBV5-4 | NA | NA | CASSLAGASSYNEQFF | TGTGCCAGCAGCTTGGCCGGGGCTAGCTCCTACAATGAGCAGTTCTTC
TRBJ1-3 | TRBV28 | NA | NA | CTSRNQGGNTIYF | TGTACCAGCAGGAATCAGGGGGGAAACACCATATATTTT
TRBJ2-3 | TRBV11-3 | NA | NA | CASSAQGGIETDTQYF | TGTGCCAGCAGCGCTCAAGGGGGTATTGAGACAGATACGCAGTATTTT
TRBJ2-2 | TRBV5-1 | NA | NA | CASSWYGGVNTGELFF | TGCGCCAGCAGCTGGTATGGGGGAGTAAACACCGGGGAGCTGTTTTTT
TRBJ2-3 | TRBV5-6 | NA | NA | CASSTFGADTQYF | TGTGCCAGCAGCACCTTTGGGGCAGATACGCAGTATTTT
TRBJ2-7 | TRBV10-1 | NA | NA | CASSIDTYEQYF | TGCGCCAGCAGTATTGACACCTACGAGCAGTACTTC
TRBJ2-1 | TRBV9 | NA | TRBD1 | CASRTGGTADEQFF | TGTGCCAGCCGCACAGGGGGGACCGCCGATGAGCAGTTCTTC
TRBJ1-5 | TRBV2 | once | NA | CASRDDSNQPQHF | TGTGCCAGCAGGGACGACAGCAATCAGCCCCAGCATTTT
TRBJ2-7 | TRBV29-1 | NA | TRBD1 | CSVHRDRGNEQYF | TGCAGCGTTCACCGGGACAGGGGCAACGAGCAGTACTTC
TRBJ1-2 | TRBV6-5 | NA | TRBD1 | CASSGQVLGGYTF | TGTGCCAGCAGTGGACAGGTCCTGGGTGGCTACACCTTC
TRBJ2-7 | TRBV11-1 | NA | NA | CASSLGGSPSYEQYF | TGTGCCAGCAGCTTAGGGGGGAGTCCCTCCTACGAGCAGTACTTC
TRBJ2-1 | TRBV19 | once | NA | CASSIAYNEQFF | TGTGCCAGTAGTATAGCCTACAATGAGCAGTTCTTC
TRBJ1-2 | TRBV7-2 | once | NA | CASTLGYGYTF | TGTGCCAGCACCCTGGGCTATGGCTACACCTTC
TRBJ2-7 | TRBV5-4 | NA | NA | CASSLLASHEQYF | TGTGCCAGCAGCCTTTTAGCCTCCCACGAGCAGTACTTC
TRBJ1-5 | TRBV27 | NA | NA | CASSLGSGNQPQHF | TGTGCCAGCAGTTTAGGATCAGGGAATCAGCCCCAGCATTTT
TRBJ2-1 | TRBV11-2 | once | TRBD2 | CASSAKLAGVLGFGNEQFF | TGTGCCAGCAGCGCCAAACTAGCGGGAGTCTTGGGTTTCGGCAATGAGCAGTTCTTC
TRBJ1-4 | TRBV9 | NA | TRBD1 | CASSETGGTNEKLFF | TGTGCCAGCAGCGAAACAGGGGGCACTAATGAAAAACTGTTTTTT
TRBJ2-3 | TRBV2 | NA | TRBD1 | CASRRQGTDTQYF | TGTGCCAGCAGGAGACAGGGAACAGATACGCAGTATTTT
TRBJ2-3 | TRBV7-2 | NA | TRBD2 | CASSLAGGSADTQYF | TGTGCCAGCAGCTTAGCGGGGGGGTCAGCAGATACGCAGTATTTT